This T cell receptor (beta chain) was retrieved from a study of T cell repertoires in cytomegalovirus infection (dated by TCRdb to about 2019). Looking at the study overall: The peptide stimulations were aimed at well-studied HLA-B-restricted epitopes as well as recently identified HLA-C-restricted CMV epitopes, whose presentation resists viral immunomodulation. The HLA type of each donor mattered for the analysis, because public TCR beta signatures pointed to carriage of CMV infection along with the matching HLA type. Here is what the overall study found, with its caveats: In the ex vivo response, HLA-C-restricted CMV-specific TCR beta clonotypes were dominant, and in two of eight donors the single most frequent clonotype came from this HLA-C-restricted group. Carriers of CMV infection plus the relevant HLA type were discriminated by the cumulative frequency of public TCR beta family members in the study cohort and in an independent approximately 350-donor cohort.

The instrument given in TCRdb is Illumina HiSeq 1500. The public reads were quality trimmed at Q25 with fastp and then assembled into clones with MiXCR by TCRdb, keeping productive beta chains. Entries that share a CDR3 protein sequence are merged under the most common genes and DNA. Recorded for this sample are roughly 920,000 distinct CDR3 sequences; around 30% of them occurred a single time. Jointly, the top ten make up more than 12% of the sample. Per the publication, the treatment or condition label means: in vitro stimulation with specific CMV peptide epitopes to enrich CMV-specific T cells. CDR1 and CDR2 are read off the germline V gene as MNHNS and SASEGT. Trimming at the junction amounts to 2 bases on V and 4 bases on J, and the germline ends lie 17 bases apart. The CDR3 starts with the cysteine, ends with the phenylalanine, and has 16 residues. Left in the record is the CDR3 DNA by itself, 48 bases read in frame from the first base.

As for this clonotype: Its target antigen remains unknown. No much larger clonotype is one base removed from it; base qualities were not supplied.

The chain is made from TRBV6-1 and TRBJ2-5, with the D call perhaps TRBD1 or TRBD2, as 7 bases match in each case. The sample in question was cultured CD8+ T cells from PBMCs, obtained from culture after CMV antigen stimulation. The receptor comes from a human donor in good health (CMV status not recorded). Some clones in this sample may be carry-over from other donors' samples. The nucleotide sequence is given as TGTGCCAGCAGTGAATGGAGGACAGGCGGGGGAGAGACCCAGTACTTC. Translated, it reads CASSEWRTGGGETQYF.